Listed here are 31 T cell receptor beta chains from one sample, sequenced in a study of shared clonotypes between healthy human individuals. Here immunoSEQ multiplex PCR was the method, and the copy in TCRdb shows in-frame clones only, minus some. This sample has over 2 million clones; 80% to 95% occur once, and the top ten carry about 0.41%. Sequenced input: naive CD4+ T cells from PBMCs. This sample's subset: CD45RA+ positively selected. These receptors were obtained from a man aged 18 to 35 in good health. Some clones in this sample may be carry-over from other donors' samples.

In DNA, the CDR3 is TGTGCCAGCAGCTCGACAGGGGCCGGCACAGATACGCAGTATTTT. It is translated as CASSSTGAGTDTQYF. The chain is built from TRBV5-4 and TRBJ2-3; 8 bases line up with TRBD1. Germline lookup yields CDR1 SGHNT and CDR2 YYREEE (reference sequence). V shed 3 bases and J 1 base; nucleotides not matched to a gene: 4. This CDR3 is 15 amino acids long.

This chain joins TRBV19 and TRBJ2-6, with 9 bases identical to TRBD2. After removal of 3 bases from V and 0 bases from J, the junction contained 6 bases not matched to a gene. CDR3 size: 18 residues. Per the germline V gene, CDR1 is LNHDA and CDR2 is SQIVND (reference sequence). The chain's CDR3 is CASSIRLAGLSGANVLTF. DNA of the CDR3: TGTGCCAGTAGTATTAGGCTAGCGGGGCTCTCTGGGGCCAACGTCCTGACTTTC.

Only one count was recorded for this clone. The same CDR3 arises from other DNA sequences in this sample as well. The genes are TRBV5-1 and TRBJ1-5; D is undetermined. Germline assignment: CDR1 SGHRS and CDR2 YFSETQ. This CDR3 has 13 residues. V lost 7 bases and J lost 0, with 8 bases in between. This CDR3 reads CASSTDSNQPQHF. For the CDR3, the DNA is TGCGCCAGCTCAACAGATAGCAATCAGCCCCAGCATTTT.

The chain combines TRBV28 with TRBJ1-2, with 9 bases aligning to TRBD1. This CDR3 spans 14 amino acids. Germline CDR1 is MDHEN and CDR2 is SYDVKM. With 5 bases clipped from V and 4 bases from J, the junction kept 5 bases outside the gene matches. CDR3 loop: CASSHRTGAYGYTF. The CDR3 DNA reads TGTGCCAGCAGTCACCGGACAGGGGCCTATGGCTACACCTTC.

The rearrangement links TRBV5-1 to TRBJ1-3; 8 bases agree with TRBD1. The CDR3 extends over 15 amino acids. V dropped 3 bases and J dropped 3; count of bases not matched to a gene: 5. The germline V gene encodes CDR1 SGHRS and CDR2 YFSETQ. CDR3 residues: CASSSRGRGGNTIYF. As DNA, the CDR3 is TGCGCCAGCAGCTCCAGGGGGCGCGGTGGAAACACCATATATTTT.

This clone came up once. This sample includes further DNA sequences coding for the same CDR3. CDR3 amino acids: CASSSPGQGAYEQYF. DNA for the CDR3: TGTGCCAGCAGTTCCCCGGGACAGGGGGCTTACGAGCAGTACTTC. The V gene is TRBV28, the J gene TRBJ2-7; 12 bases match TRBD1. With V trimmed by 4 bases and J by 4 bases, 5 bases remained unmatched. This CDR3 contains 15 residues. Germline values: CDR1 MDHEN, CDR2 SYDVKM. Using reference TRBV28 and TRBJ2-7 for the parts outside the CDR3, the full variable domain is DVKVTQSSRYLVKRTGEKVFLECVQDMDHENMFWYRQDPGLGLRLIYFSYDVKMKEKGDIPEGYSVSREKKERFSLILESASTNQTSMYLCASSSPGQGAYEQYFGPGTRLTVT.

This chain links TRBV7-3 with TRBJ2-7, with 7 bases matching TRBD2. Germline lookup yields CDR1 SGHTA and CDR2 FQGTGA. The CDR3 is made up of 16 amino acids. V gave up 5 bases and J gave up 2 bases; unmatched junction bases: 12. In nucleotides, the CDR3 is TGTGCCAGCAGCCCAGGGAGGGCCCAGAGTCCCTACGAGCAGTACTTC. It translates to CASSPGRAQSPYEQYF.

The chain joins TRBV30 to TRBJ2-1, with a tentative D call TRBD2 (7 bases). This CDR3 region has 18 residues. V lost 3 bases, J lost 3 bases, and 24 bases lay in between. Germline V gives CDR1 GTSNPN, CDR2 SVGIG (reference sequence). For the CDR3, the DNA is TGTGCCTGGAGCGGACGTCAGGGAGGGCAGGGGATCTACAATGAGCAGTTCTTC. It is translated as CAWSGRQGGQGIYNEQFF.

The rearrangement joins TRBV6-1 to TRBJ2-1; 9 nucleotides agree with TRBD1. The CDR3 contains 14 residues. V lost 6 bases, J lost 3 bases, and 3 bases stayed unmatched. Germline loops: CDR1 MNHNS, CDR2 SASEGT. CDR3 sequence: CASRRDRDYNEQFF. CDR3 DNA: TGTGCCAGCAGGCGGGACAGGGACTACAATGAGCAGTTCTTC.

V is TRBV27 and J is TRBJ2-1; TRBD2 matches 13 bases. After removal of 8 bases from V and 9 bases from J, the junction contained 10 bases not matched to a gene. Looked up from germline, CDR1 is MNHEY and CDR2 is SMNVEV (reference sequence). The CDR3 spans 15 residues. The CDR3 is CASQRGLAGVGEQFF. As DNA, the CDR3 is TGTGCCAGCCAGCGTGGACTAGCGGGAGTAGGTGAGCAGTTCTTC.

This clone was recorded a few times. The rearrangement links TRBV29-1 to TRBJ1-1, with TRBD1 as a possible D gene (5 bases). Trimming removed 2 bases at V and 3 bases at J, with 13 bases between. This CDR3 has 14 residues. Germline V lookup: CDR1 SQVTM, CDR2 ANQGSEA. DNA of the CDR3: TGCAGCGTTGAACCCCAGGTGGGGGACACTGAAGCTTTCTTT. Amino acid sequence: CSVEPQVGDTEAFF. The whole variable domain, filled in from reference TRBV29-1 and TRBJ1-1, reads SAVISQKPSRDICQRGTSLTIQCQVDSQVTMMFWYRQQPGQSLTLIATANQGSEATYESGFVIDKFPISRPNLTFSTLTVSNMSPEDSSIYLCSVEPQVGDTEAFFGQGTRLTVV.

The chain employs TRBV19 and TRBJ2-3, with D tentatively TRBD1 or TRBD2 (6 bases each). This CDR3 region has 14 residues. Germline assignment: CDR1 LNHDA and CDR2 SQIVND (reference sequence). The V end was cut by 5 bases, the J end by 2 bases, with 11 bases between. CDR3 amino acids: CASSPGGYTDTQYF. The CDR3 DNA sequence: TGTGCCAGTAGTCCCGGGGGCTACACAGATACGCAGTATTTT.

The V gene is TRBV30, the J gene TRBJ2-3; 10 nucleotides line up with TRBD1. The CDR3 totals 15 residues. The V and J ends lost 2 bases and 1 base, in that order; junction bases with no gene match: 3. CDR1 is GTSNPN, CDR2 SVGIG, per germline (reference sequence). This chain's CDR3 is CAWSRTGGGTDTQYF. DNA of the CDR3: TGTGCCTGGAGTCGGACAGGGGGAGGCACAGATACGCAGTATTTT. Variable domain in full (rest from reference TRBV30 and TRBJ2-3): SQTIHQWPATLVQPVGSPLSLECTVEGTSNPNLYWYRQAAGRGLQLLFYSVGIGQISSEVPQNLSASRPQDRQFILSSKKLLLSDSGFYLCAWSRTGGGTDTQYFGPGTRLTVL.

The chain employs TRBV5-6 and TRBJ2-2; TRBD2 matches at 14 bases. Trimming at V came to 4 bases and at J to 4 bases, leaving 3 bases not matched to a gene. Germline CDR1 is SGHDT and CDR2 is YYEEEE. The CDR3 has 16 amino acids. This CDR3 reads CASSKGLAGATGELFF. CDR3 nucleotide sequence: TGTGCCAGCAGCAAGGGACTAGCGGGAGCCACCGGGGAGCTGTTTTTT.

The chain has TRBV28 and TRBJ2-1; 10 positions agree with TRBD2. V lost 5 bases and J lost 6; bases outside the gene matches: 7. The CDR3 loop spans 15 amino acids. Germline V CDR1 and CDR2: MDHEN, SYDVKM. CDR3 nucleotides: TGTGCCAGCAGTGTCCCGGGACTAGCGTTCAATGAGCAGTTCTTC. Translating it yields CASSVPGLAFNEQFF.

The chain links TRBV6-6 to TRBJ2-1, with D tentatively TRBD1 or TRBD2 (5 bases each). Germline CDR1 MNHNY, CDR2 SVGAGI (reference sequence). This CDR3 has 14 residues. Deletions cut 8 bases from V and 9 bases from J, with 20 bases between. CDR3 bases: TGTGCCAGCGGCCCGCCGGGACCTCTAATTGAGCAGTTCTTC. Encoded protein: CASGPPGPLIEQFF.

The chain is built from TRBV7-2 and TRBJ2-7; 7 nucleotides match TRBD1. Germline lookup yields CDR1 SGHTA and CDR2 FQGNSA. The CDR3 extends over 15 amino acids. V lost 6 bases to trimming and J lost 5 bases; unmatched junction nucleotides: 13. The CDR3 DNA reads TGTGCCAGCAGACCCTCGACAGGGCTGATGAACGAGCAGTACTTC. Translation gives CASRPSTGLMNEQYF.

CDR3: CASSLSLLAGALETQYF. CDR3 coding DNA: TGTGCCAGCAGCTTATCCCTACTAGCGGGAGCTCTAGAGACCCAGTACTTC. The genes are TRBV7-2 and TRBJ2-5; 11 nucleotides agree with TRBD2. CDR3 size: 17 residues. The germline gives CDR1 SGHTA, CDR2 FQGNSA. Trimming at V came to 2 bases and at J to 4 bases, leaving 9 bases not matched to a gene. The variable domain in full, completed from reference TRBV7-2 and TRBJ2-5, reads GAGVSQSPSNKVTEKGKDVELRCDPISGHTALYWYRQSLGQGLEFLIYFQGNSAPDKSGLPSDRFSAERTGGSVSTLTIQRTQQEDSAVYLCASSLSLLAGALETQYFGPGTRLLVL.

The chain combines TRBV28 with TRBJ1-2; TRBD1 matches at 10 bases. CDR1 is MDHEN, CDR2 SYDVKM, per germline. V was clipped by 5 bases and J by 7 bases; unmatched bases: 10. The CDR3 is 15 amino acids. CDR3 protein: CASSPGQGGRLGYTF. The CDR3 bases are TGTGCCAGCAGTCCCGGACAGGGGGGTAGGCTTGGCTACACCTTC.

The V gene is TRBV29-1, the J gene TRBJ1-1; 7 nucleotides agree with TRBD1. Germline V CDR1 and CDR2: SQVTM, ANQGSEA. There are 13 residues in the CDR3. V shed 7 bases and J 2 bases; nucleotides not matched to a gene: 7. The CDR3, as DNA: TGCAGCGCCAAGGGACAGCTAAACACTGAAGCTTTCTTT. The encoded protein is CSAKGQLNTEAFF.

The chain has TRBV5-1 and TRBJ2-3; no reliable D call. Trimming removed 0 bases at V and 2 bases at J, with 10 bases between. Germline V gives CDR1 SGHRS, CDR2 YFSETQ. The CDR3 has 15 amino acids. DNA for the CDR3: TGCGCCAGCAGCTTGGGGACCATCGACACAGATACGCAGTATTTT. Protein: CASSLGTIDTDTQYF.

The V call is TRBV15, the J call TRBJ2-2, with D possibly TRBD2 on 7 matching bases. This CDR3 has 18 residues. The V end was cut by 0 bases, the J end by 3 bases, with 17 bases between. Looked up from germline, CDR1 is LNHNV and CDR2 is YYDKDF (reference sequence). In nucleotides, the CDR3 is TGTGCCACCAGCAGAGATGGGGGGGCCGCGCAGTACACCGGGGAGCTGTTTTTT. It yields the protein CATSRDGGAAQYTGELFF.

CDR3 residues: CASRPQGNTGELFF. The DNA for the CDR3 is TGTGCCAGCAGGCCCCAGGGCAACACCGGGGAGCTGTTTTTT. The chain employs TRBV6-4 and TRBJ2-2, with D tentatively TRBD1 (5 bases). The CDR3 totals 14 residues. Germline V gene sequence: CDR1 MRHNA, CDR2 SNTAGT. With 6 bases removed from V and 2 bases from J, the gap between germline ends came to 10 bases.

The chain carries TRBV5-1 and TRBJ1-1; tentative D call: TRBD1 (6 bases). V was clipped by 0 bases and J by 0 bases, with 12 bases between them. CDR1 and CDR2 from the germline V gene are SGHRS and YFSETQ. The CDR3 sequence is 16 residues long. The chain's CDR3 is CASSLGGGRMNTEAFF. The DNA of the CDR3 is TGCGCCAGCAGCTTGGGTGGGGGGCGCATGAACACTGAAGCTTTCTTT.

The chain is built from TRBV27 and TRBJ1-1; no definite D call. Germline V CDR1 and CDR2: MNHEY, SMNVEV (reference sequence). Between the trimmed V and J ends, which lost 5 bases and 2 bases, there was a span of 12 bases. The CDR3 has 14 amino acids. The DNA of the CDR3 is TGTGCCAGCAGTCGCCCCGGGGAAAACACTGAAGCTTTCTTT. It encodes CASSRPGENTEAFF.

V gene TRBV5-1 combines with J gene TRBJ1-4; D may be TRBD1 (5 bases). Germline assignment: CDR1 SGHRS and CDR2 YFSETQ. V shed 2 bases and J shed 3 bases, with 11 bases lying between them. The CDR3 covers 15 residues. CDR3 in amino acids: CASSLPGVPNEKLFF. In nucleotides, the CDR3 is TGCGCCAGCAGCTTACCGGGGGTACCTAATGAAAAACTGTTTTTT.

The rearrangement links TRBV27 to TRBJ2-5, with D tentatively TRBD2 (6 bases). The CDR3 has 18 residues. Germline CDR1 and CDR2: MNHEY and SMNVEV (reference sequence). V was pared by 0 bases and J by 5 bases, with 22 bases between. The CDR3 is CASSLSGSTNGRLETQYF. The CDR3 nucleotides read TGTGCCAGCAGTTTATCGGGTTCGACTAACGGGAGATTGGAGACCCAGTACTTC.

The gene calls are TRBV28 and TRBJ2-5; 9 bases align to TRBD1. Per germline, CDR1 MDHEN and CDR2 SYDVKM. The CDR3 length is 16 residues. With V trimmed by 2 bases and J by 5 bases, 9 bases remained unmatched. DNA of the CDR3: TGTGCCAGCAGTTTAGGCGGGGGACAGGGACGGGAGACCCAGTACTTC. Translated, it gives CASSLGGGQGRETQYF.

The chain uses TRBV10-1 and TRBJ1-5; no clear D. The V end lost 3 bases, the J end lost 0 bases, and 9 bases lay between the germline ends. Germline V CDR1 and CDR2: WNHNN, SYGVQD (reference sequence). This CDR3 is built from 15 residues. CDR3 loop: CASSDGRYSNQPQHF. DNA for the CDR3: TGCGCCAGCAGTGACGGACGATATAGCAATCAGCCCCAGCATTTT.

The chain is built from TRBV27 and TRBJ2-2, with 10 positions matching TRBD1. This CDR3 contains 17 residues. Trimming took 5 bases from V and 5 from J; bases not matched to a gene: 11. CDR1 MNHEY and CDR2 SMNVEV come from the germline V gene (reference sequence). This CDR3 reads CASSLFPGTGETGELFF. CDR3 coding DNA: TGTGCCAGCAGTCTCTTTCCCGGGACAGGGGAGACCGGGGAGCTGTTTTTT.

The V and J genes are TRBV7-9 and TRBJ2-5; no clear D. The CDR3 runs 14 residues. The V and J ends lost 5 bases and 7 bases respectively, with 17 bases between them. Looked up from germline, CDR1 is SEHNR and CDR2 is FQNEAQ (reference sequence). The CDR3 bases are TGTGCCAGCAGCCCAACAACCGCTTCGGGGACCCAGTACTTC. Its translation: CASSPTTASGTQYF. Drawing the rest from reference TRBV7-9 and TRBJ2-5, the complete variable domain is DTGVSQNPRHKITKRGQNVTFRCDPISEHNRLYWYRQTLGQGPEFLTYFQNEAQLEKSRLLSDRFSAERPKGSFSTLEIQRTEQGDSAMYLCASSPTTASGTQYFGPGTRLLVL.